These 2 T cell receptor beta chains originate from one sample sequenced in a study of regulatory and conventional T cells in RAG deficiency. Genomic DNA came from blood conventional CD4+ T cells gated CD25-low CD127-high. TCRdb keeps only in-frame clones here, not all; method: immunoSEQ multiplex PCR. The sample shows under 45,000 clones, roughly three quarters of them seen only once. These same data were also listed under a study on regulatory T cells. That investigation notes: The PCR used 52 TRBV and 13 TRBJ primers.

Sequencing input: CD4+ effector T cells sorted from blood. These receptors were obtained from a human donor in good health.

This clone was found a few times. The chain joins TRBV2 to TRBJ2-5; D may be TRBD2 (6 bases). The CDR3 length is 12 residues. V dropped 5 bases and J dropped 5 bases, with 9 bases sitting between them. The germline gives CDR1 SNHLY, CDR2 FYNNEI. CDR3 bases: TGTGCCAGCAGTATTCGGGGGGAGACCCAGTACTTC. Its protein is CASSIRGETQYF.

The V gene is TRBV5-1, the J gene TRBJ2-5; tentatively, D is TRBD1 or TRBD2 (7 bases each). The V and J ends lost 1 base and 5 bases respectively, with 12 bases between them. CDR1 is SGHRS, CDR2 YFSETQ, per germline. This CDR3 contains 14 residues. CDR3 sequence reads: CASSLNQGGETQYF. CDR3 bases: TGCGCCAGCAGCTTGAATCAGGGGGGGGAGACCCAGTACTTC.